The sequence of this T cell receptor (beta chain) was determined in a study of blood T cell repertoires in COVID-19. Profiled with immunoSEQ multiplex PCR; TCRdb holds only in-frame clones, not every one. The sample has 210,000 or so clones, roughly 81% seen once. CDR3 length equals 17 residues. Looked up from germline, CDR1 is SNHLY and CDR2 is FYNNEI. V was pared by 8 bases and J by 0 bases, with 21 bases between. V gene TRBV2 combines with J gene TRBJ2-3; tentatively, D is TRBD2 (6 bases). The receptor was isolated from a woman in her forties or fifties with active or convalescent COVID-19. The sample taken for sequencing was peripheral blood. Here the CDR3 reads CASWGETGLTSTDTQYF. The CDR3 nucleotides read TGTGCCAGCTGGGGGGAGACCGGGCTAACTAGCACAGATACGCAGTATTTT. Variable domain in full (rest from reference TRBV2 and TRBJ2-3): EPEVTQTPSHQVTQMGQEVILRCVPISNHLYFYWYRQILGQKVEFLVSFYNNEISEKSEIFDDQFSVERPDGSNFTLKIRSTKLEDSAMYFCASWGETGLTSTDTQYFGPGTRLTVL.